This paragraph reports one T cell receptor (beta chain). Its target is unknown. In the PCR, 60 Vbeta and 13 Jbeta primers were used. Produced via immunoSEQ multiplex PCR; TCRdb's table is partial and in-frame only. Among some 120,000 clones listed, more than 80% were seen once. The sample belongs to a study of cytomegalovirus exposure and HLA in healthy donors. Each donor's status was that of a healthy bone marrow donor. Study-wide points: Across HLA loci, a later analysis found differing TCR association rates, with DRB1 most and HLA-C fewest. TRBV6-2, TRBV6-3 and some other V segments were unresolvable in 87-base-pair reads. Generally TCR sequences proved uncommon, though certain public TCRs appeared in numerous donors.

V lost 2 bases and J 4 bases, leaving 12 bases between the germline ends. The germline V gene has CDR1 SGHKS and CDR2 YYEKEE (reference sequence). CDR3 size: 14 residues. The V and J genes are TRBV5-5 and TRBJ1-2; maybe TRBD1 (5 bases). This clonotype originated in a woman between 25 and 40 years old in good health and CMV-seropositive. Material for sequencing was PBMCs. In DNA, the CDR3 is TGTGCCAGCAGCTTATTTCTACAGGTCTATGGCTACACCTTC. Protein: CASSLFLQVYGYTF.